Listed below are T cell receptor beta chains from one sample, sequenced in a study of human versus mouse CDR3 diversity and MHC coevolution. The repertoire was sequenced with immunoSEQ multiplex PCR; TCRdb's copy has only in-frame clones and lacks some. This table holds tens of thousands of clones, 94% found once. The material sequenced was naive CD4+ T cells from blood. The receptors derive from a person aged 55-75 years in good health. Both conserved end residues are part of each CDR3. A D gene is named only where the DNA matches it firmly. Some rows have no size entry. The others give once, few or many, or a class for an expanded clone.

J gene: TRBJ2-7; D gene: -; V gene: TRBV15; CDR3 length: 14; clone size: -; CDR3 DNA: TGTGCCACCAGCAGAGATCTGGGCCCACTCGAGCAGTACTTC; CDR3 protein: CATSRDLGPLEQYF
J gene: TRBJ2-2; D gene: -; V gene: TRBV11-2; CDR3 length: 15; clone size: -; CDR3 DNA: TGTGCCAGCAGCTTAAACAGGGTTTCCACCGGGGAGCTGTTTTTT; CDR3 protein: CASSLNRVSTGELFF
J gene: TRBJ2-3; D gene: TRBD2; V gene: TRBV9; CDR3 length: 16; clone size: -; CDR3 DNA: TGTGCCAGCAGCGCCCGCCCGGCGGGAGGTACAGATACGCAGTATTTT; CDR3 protein: CASSARPAGGTDTQYF
J gene: TRBJ2-2; D gene: TRBD2; V gene: TRBV7-8; CDR3 length: 18; clone size: once; CDR3 DNA: TGTGCCAGCAGCCCAATCCCCGGGACTAGCGGCCCCGGCGGGGAGCTGTTTTTT; CDR3 protein: CASSPIPGTSGPGGELFF
J gene: TRBJ1-2; D gene: TRBD1; V gene: TRBV5-1; CDR3 length: 14; clone size: once; CDR3 DNA: TGCGCCAGCACGATGGCAGGGGGGAACTATGGCTACACCTTC; CDR3 protein: CASTMAGGNYGYTF
J gene: TRBJ1-6; D gene: TRBD1; V gene: TRBV2; CDR3 length: 15; clone size: -; CDR3 DNA: TGTGCCAGCAGTCCCCGACAGGGGCCTGGCTCACCCCTCCACTTT; CDR3 protein: CASSPRQGPGSPLHF
J gene: TRBJ1-5; D gene: -; V gene: TRBV7-9; CDR3 length: 14; clone size: -; CDR3 DNA: TGTGCCAGCAGCGCGGGCGGGGGCAATCAGCCCCAGCATTTT; CDR3 protein: CASSAGGGNQPQHF
J gene: TRBJ2-3; D gene: -; V gene: TRBV4-2; CDR3 length: 11; clone size: -; CDR3 DNA: TGTGCCAGCAGCCAAGCGGATACGCAGTATTTT; CDR3 protein: CASSQADTQYF
J gene: TRBJ2-1; D gene: -; V gene: TRBV29-1; CDR3 length: 13; clone size: -; CDR3 DNA: TGCAGCGTTGAAGACCTAACCCGGGATGAGCAGTTCTTC; CDR3 protein: CSVEDLTRDEQFF
J gene: TRBJ2-1; D gene: -; V gene: TRBV21-1; CDR3 length: 13; clone size: -; CDR3 DNA: TGTGCCAGCAGCAAATGGGGGGTCGGTGAGCAGTTCTTC; CDR3 protein: CASSKWGVGEQFF
J gene: TRBJ1-5; D gene: TRBD1; V gene: TRBV28; CDR3 length: 15; clone size: -; CDR3 DNA: TGTGCCAGCAGTTCGGGACAGCTGGACAATCAGCCCCAGCATTTT; CDR3 protein: CASSSGQLDNQPQHF
J gene: TRBJ2-7; D gene: -; V gene: TRBV5-1; CDR3 length: 17; clone size: -; CDR3 DNA: TGCGCCAGCAGCTCAACCTCGGGACTGGTAAGCTCCTACGAGCAGTACTTC; CDR3 protein: CASSSTSGLVSSYEQYF
J gene: TRBJ2-3; D gene: TRBD2; V gene: TRBV5-6; CDR3 length: 16; clone size: -; CDR3 DNA: TGTGCCAGCAGCTTGGCCTCTAGCGGGAGGGCAGATACGCAGTATTTT; CDR3 protein: CASSLASSGRADTQYF
J gene: TRBJ1-1; D gene: -; V gene: TRBV21-1; CDR3 length: 14; clone size: few; CDR3 DNA: TGTGCCAGCAGCAGGAAGACAGATTCCACTGAAGCTTTCTTT; CDR3 protein: CASSRKTDSTEAFF
J gene: TRBJ1-6; D gene: TRBD1; V gene: TRBV9; CDR3 length: 16; clone size: -; CDR3 DNA: TGTGCCAGCAGCGCCAGGGGACAGGGATCGAATTCACCCCTCCACTTT; CDR3 protein: CASSARGQGSNSPLHF
J gene: TRBJ1-6; D gene: -; V gene: TRBV7-2; CDR3 length: 15; clone size: -; CDR3 DNA: TGTGCCAGCAGCAATCGACAGGTTTGGAATTCACCCCTCCACTTT; CDR3 protein: CASSNRQVWNSPLHF
J gene: TRBJ2-7; D gene: -; V gene: TRBV7-2; CDR3 length: 18; clone size: -; CDR3 DNA: TGTGCCAGCAGCTCCCCCCGTACGGGGGAAGATACAACCTACGAGCAGTACTTC; CDR3 protein: CASSSPRTGEDTTYEQYF
J gene: TRBJ1-1; D gene: TRBD1; V gene: TRBV7-2; CDR3 length: 14; clone size: -; CDR3 DNA: TGTGCCAGCCGCCGAAACAGGGGCGGCACTGAAGCTTTCTTT; CDR3 protein: CASRRNRGGTEAFF
J gene: TRBJ2-2; D gene: TRBD2; V gene: TRBV5-1; CDR3 length: 17; clone size: -; CDR3 DNA: TGCGCCAGCAGCTTGGCTAATAGCGGGATGGGTACCGGGGAGCTGTTTTTT; CDR3 protein: CASSLANSGMGTGELFF
J gene: TRBJ2-7; D gene: -; V gene: TRBV18; CDR3 length: 14; clone size: -; CDR3 DNA: TGTGCCAGCTCACCGACGGGAGACGGTTACGAGCAGTACTTC; CDR3 protein: CASSPTGDGYEQYF
J gene: TRBJ2-5; D gene: -; V gene: TRBV30; CDR3 length: 15; clone size: -; CDR3 DNA: TGTGCCTGGAGTTCCCTCCGGGGATTAGGGGAGACCCAGTACTTC; CDR3 protein: CAWSSLRGLGETQYF
J gene: TRBJ1-3; D gene: TRBD1; V gene: TRBV23-1; CDR3 length: 19; clone size: -; CDR3 DNA: TGCGCCAGCAGGGCGGGGGGACAGGGGAAGGGCGTGGATGGAAACACCATATATTTT; CDR3 protein: CASRAGGQGKGVDGNTIYF
J gene: TRBJ2-3; D gene: TRBD2; V gene: TRBV5-1; CDR3 length: 16; clone size: -; CDR3 DNA: TGCGCCAGCAGCCCGGGGACTACCGCGGGGGCAGATACGCAGTATTTT; CDR3 protein: CASSPGTTAGADTQYF
J gene: TRBJ1-5; D gene: -; V gene: TRBV19; CDR3 length: 15; clone size: few; CDR3 DNA: TGTGCCAGTACCATTGCCGGGGATAGCAATCAGCCCCAGCATTTT; CDR3 protein: CASTIAGDSNQPQHF
J gene: TRBJ2-3; D gene: TRBD2; V gene: TRBV5-1; CDR3 length: 15; clone size: -; CDR3 DNA: TGCGCCAGCAGCCCGACTAGCGGGAGGACAGATACGCAGTATTTT; CDR3 protein: CASSPTSGRTDTQYF
J gene: TRBJ1-5; D gene: -; V gene: TRBV5-1; CDR3 length: 16; clone size: -; CDR3 DNA: TGCGCCAGCAGCGAGGGATCCGCGGTTAGCAATCAGCCCCAGCATTTT; CDR3 protein: CASSEGSAVSNQPQHF
J gene: TRBJ1-1; D gene: TRBD1; V gene: TRBV2; CDR3 length: 15; clone size: once; CDR3 DNA: TGTGCCAGCACCCGACAGGGGGACCCGAACACTGAAGCTTTCTTT; CDR3 protein: CASTRQGDPNTEAFF
J gene: TRBJ2-1; D gene: -; V gene: TRBV2; CDR3 length: 17; clone size: -; CDR3 DNA: TGTGCCAGCTCCGGGTTTGGGGGGAAGAGCTCCTACAATGAGCAGTTCTTC; CDR3 protein: CASSGFGGKSSYNEQFF
J gene: TRBJ1-5; D gene: -; V gene: TRBV29-1; CDR3 length: 13; clone size: -; CDR3 DNA: TGCAGCGTTGAATCGTCTGAGGGTCAGCCCCAGCATTTT; CDR3 protein: CSVESSEGQPQHF
J gene: TRBJ2-1; D gene: TRBD1; V gene: TRBV25-1; CDR3 length: 15; clone size: -; CDR3 DNA: TGTGCCAGCAGTGAACCCGGGACAGGGAACAATGAGCAGTTCTTC; CDR3 protein: CASSEPGTGNNEQFF